The 28 T cell receptor beta chains below all came from one sample that was sequenced in a study of blood T cell repertoires in COVID-19 (TCRdb year 2020). Libraries came from the immunoSEQ multiplex PCR assay. As stored in TCRdb, this immuneACCESS dataset retains in-frame rearrangements with V and J assigned. A fraction of the clones does not appear; measured against another copy, unresolved V genes explain less than half of the discrepancy, and the remainder lacks a known reason. For this sample there are 370,000 or so clones; more than 75% appear just once. The ten top clones hold 1.3% of the sample. Sequenced input: PBMCs or T cells enriched from blood (not recorded which). The origin of the receptors is a man under 40 who had recovered from COVID-19.

The chain carries TRBV4-1 and TRBJ2-5; 8 positions match TRBD1. The CDR3 consists of 16 residues. CDR1 is MGHRA and CDR2 is YSYEKL in the germline V gene. V gave up 0 bases and J gave up 5 bases; unmatched junction bases: 8. CDR3 sequence: CASSQDLTGGVETQYF. Here the CDR3 DNA reads TGCGCCAGCAGCCAAGATCTCACAGGGGGTGTGGAGACCCAGTACTTC.

V is TRBV19 and J is TRBJ2-7; 8 bases fit TRBD1. The J segment lost 3 bases and the V segment lost 1 base, leaving 2 bases of the junction unmatched. Per germline, CDR1 LNHDA and CDR2 SQIVND (reference sequence). This CDR3 has 14 residues. CDR3 coding DNA: TGTGCCAGTAGTATAGGACAGGGGATCTACGAGCAGTACTTC. Translating it yields CASSIGQGIYEQYF.

The gene calls are TRBV29-1 and TRBJ2-2, with 7 bases lining up with TRBD2. CDR1 is SQVTM and CDR2 is ANQGSEA in the germline V gene. This CDR3 has 14 residues. The V and J ends lost 4 bases and 1 base, in that order; junction bases with no gene match: 3. The CDR3 is CSVARGVNTGELFF. CDR3 bases: TGCAGCGTTGCCCGGGGGGTGAACACCGGGGAGCTGTTTTTT.

This clone has only a few counts. The chain couples TRBV19 to TRBJ1-6; the D is unclear. Looked up from germline, CDR1 is LNHDA and CDR2 is SQIVND (reference sequence). V lost 3 bases and J 7 bases, leaving 16 bases between the germline ends. The CDR3 consists of 16 residues. This chain's CDR3 is CASSINSPLNNSPLHF. CDR3 in DNA: TGTGCCAGTAGTATCAACAGCCCCCTAAACAATTCACCCCTCCACTTT.

This sequence joins TRBV18 and TRBJ1-1; D unclear. The length of the CDR3 is 13 residues. Between the trimmed V and J ends, which lost 7 bases and 2 bases, there was a span of 11 bases. Germline CDR1 and CDR2: KGHSH and LQKENI. The CDR3 protein is CASFLELNTEAFF. DNA of the CDR3: TGTGCCAGCTTCCTCGAGCTCAACACTGAAGCTTTCTTT.

CDR3 bases: TGTGCCAGCAGCAAAATTCCCGGGAGGGAGTCCCACGAGACCCAGTACTTC. Its protein product is CASSKIPGRESHETQYF. The chain employs TRBV21-1 and TRBJ2-5; the table gives TRBD2 as D, unverified against the DNA. TRBV21-1 is a recognized pseudogene. This CDR3 is 17 amino acids long.

In this sample, this clone turned up once. The chain is built from TRBV18 and TRBJ1-1; 11 bases match TRBD1. CDR3 length: 16 residues. V lost 2 bases and J lost 4; bases outside the gene matches: 6. Per germline, CDR1 KGHSH and CDR2 LQKENI. Here the CDR3 DNA reads TGTGCCAGCTCACCATTTTGGACAGGGGGCGCCACTGAAGCTTTCTTT. Translated, it gives CASSPFWTGGATEAFF. Drawing the rest from reference TRBV18 and TRBJ1-1, the complete variable domain is NAGVMQNPRHLVRRRGQEARLRCSPMKGHSHVYWYRQLPEEGLKFMVYLQKENIIDESGMPKERFSAEFPKEGPSILRIQQVVRGDSAAYFCASSPFWTGGATEAFFGQGTRLTVV.

The V call is TRBV4-2, the J call TRBJ1-5; D might be TRBD1 (6 bases). Trimming cost V 0 bases and J 5 bases, with 14 bases left between them. From germline, CDR1 is LGHNA and CDR2 YNFKEQ. The CDR3 is 16 residues long. The CDR3 DNA reads as TGTGCCAGCAGCCAAGATGGGGGACAAGGGGATCAGCCCCAGCATTTT. It specifies CASSQDGGQGDQPQHF.

J is TRBJ1-6 and V is TRBV7-2; TRBD1 might be the D (5 bases). CDR3 length equals 14 residues. The ends were cut back, 2 bases at V and 5 bases at J, with 7 bases in the middle. The germline CDR1 and CDR2 sequences are SGHTA and FQGNSA. DNA for the CDR3: TGTGCCAGCAGCTTAAGGGGTCATAATTCACCCCTCCACTTT. Amino acids: CASSLRGHNSPLHF. Complete variable domain (other parts from reference TRBV7-2 and TRBJ1-6): GAGVSQSPSNKVTEKGKDVELRCDPISGHTALYWYRQSLGQGLEFLIYFQGNSAPDKSGLPSDRFSAERTGGSVSTLTIQRTQQEDSAVYLCASSLRGHNSPLHFGNGTRLTVT.

In this sample, this clone turned up once. V and J are TRBV3-1 (or the pseudogene TRBV3-2) and TRBJ1-4, with a possible D match to TRBD1 (6 bases). CDR3 length equals 16 residues. Trimming took 0 bases from V and 8 from J, leaving 16 bases between them. Germline V gives CDR1 LGHDT, CDR2 YNNKEL (reference sequence). CDR3 in amino acids: CASSQELTGSNEKLFF. For the CDR3, the DNA is TGTGCCAGCAGCCAAGAGTTAACAGGGAGTAACGAAAAACTGTTTTTT.

The chain combines TRBV4-1 with TRBJ2-7, with a possible D match to TRBD2 (7 bases). This CDR3 is 17 amino acids long. Trimming took 2 bases from V and 2 from J, leaving 19 bases between them. Per the germline V gene, CDR1 is MGHRA and CDR2 is YSYEKL. The CDR3 spells CASSQTHGGPSAYEQYF. CDR3 coding DNA: TGCGCCAGCAGCCAAACCCACGGGGGGCCCTCTGCCTACGAGCAGTACTTC.

The rearrangement uses TRBV19 and TRBJ1-3; TRBD1 might be the D (5 bases). V was pared by 5 bases and J by 0 bases, with 14 bases between. Germline V lookup: CDR1 LNHDA, CDR2 SQIVND (reference sequence). This CDR3 spans 16 amino acids. The chain's CDR3 is CASSDLDTFSGNTIYF. CDR3 DNA sequence: TGTGCCAGTAGTGACTTGGACACGTTCTCTGGAAACACCATATATTTT.

This clone was observed a few times. The chain links TRBV30 to TRBJ1-2; D gene uncertain. Germline-derived CDR1 and CDR2 are GTSNPN and SVGIG (reference sequence). Trimming stripped 2 bases from V and 6 bases from J, with 19 bases between. The CDR3 extends over 15 amino acids. In nucleotides, the CDR3 is TGTGCCTGGAGTAAGATAGGAGGAAGGGCTGATGGCTACACCTTC. Encoded protein: CAWSKIGGRADGYTF.

The V gene is TRBV6-1, the J gene TRBJ2-3; 8 positions agree with TRBD2. Germline V CDR1 and CDR2: MNHNS, SASEGT. There are 13 residues in the CDR3. Trimming at V came to 3 bases and at J to 10 bases, leaving 6 bases not matched to a gene. CDR3 nucleotide sequence: TGTGCCAGCAGTGAGGTCGGGAGGGACTCGCAGTATTTT. Its protein is CASSEVGRDSQYF.

This clone appeared a few times. The chain uses TRBV7-9 and TRBJ2-7; perhaps TRBD2 as D (5 bases). Per the germline V gene, CDR1 is SEHNR and CDR2 is FQNEAQ (reference sequence). V was pared by 5 bases and J by 0 bases, with 11 bases between. CDR3 length equals 14 residues. The CDR3 nucleotides read TGTGCCAGCAGCAGCGGACCCGCCTCCTACGAGCAGTACTTC. It encodes CASSSGPASYEQYF.

The chain joins TRBV30 to TRBJ2-1; possibly TRBD1 for D (5 bases). The CDR3 runs to 12 residues. From germline, CDR1 is GTSNPN and CDR2 SVGIG (reference sequence). V gave up 5 bases and J gave up 9 bases, with 14 bases separating them. CDR3 in DNA: TGTGCCTGGGAAATCCAGGGTCCTGAGCAGTTCTTC. As protein: CAWEIQGPEQFF.

The chain couples TRBV5-5 to TRBJ2-1; D unclear. Germline V gene data show CDR1 as SGHKS and CDR2 as YYEKEE (reference sequence). This CDR3 region has 13 residues. The germline V and J ends were trimmed by 2 bases and 5 bases, with 8 bases remaining between them. The chain's CDR3 is CASSFTRDNEQFF. Here the CDR3 DNA reads TGTGCCAGCAGCTTTACCCGGGACAATGAGCAGTTCTTC.

The chain carries TRBV29-1 and TRBJ2-5, with 8 bases aligning to TRBD1. Germline loops: CDR1 SQVTM, CDR2 ANQGSEA. The junction had 2 bases not matched to a gene; V was cut back by 6 bases and J by 5 bases. The CDR3 consists of 11 residues. The CDR3 coding sequence is TGCAGCGTGACAGGGGACGAGACCCAGTACTTC. Translated, it gives CSVTGDETQYF. Using reference TRBV29-1 and TRBJ2-5 for the parts outside the CDR3, the full variable domain is SAVISQKPSRDICQRGTSLTIQCQVDSQVTMMFWYRQQPGQSLTLIATANQGSEATYESGFVIDKFPISRPNLTFSTLTVSNMSPEDSSIYLCSVTGDETQYFGPGTRLLVL.

The CDR3 is CASSPLSSYEQYF. The CDR3 region has the DNA TGTGCCAGCAGCCCGCTTAGCTCCTACGAGCAGTACTTC. The genes are TRBV7-9 and TRBJ2-7; no reliable D call. The CDR3 contains 13 residues. CDR1 SEHNR and CDR2 FQNEAQ come from the germline V gene (reference sequence). The germline V and J ends were trimmed by 5 bases and 0 bases, with 8 bases remaining between them.

The chain couples TRBV5-1 to TRBJ1-2, with D unclear. Germline V lookup: CDR1 SGHRS, CDR2 YFSETQ. V shed 5 bases and J shed 7 bases, with 15 bases lying between them. This CDR3 region has 13 residues. The DNA of the CDR3 is TGCGCCAGCAGTACGGACTCCTGGAGTGGCTACACCTTC. Its protein product is CASSTDSWSGYTF.

The chain combines TRBV10-2 with TRBJ2-7, with D perhaps TRBD1 (6 bases). V was clipped by 7 bases and J by 5 bases, with 9 bases between them. Germline V gives CDR1 WSHSY, CDR2 SAAADI. The CDR3 has 11 residues. The CDR3 sequence: CASTNRDEQYF. CDR3 coding DNA: TGCGCCAGCACTAACAGGGACGAGCAGTACTTC.

The chain joins TRBV18 to TRBJ2-7; TRBD2 is a possible D gene (5 bases). The CDR3 has 14 amino acids. Trimming stripped 3 bases from V and 4 bases from J, with 13 bases between. Germline V gene data show CDR1 as KGHSH and CDR2 as LQKENI. The CDR3, as DNA: TGTGCCAGCTCACCTGAATCCGGGGTATACGAGCAGTACTTC. Its protein is CASSPESGVYEQYF.

The chain recombines TRBV12-5 with TRBJ1-2, with TRBD1 matching over 10 bases. The V gene end was trimmed by 0 bases and the J gene end by 6 bases; junction bases not matched to a gene: 7. CDR3 size: 16 residues. Germline V CDR1 and CDR2: LGHNT, FRNRAP. The CDR3 DNA reads as TGTGCTAGTGGTTTGGTACCACTAGACAGGGGGCATGGCTACACCTTC. Protein: CASGLVPLDRGHGYTF.

This chain uses TRBV2 with TRBJ1-6; D remains unclear. The CDR3 loop spans 13 amino acids. CDR1 is SNHLY, CDR2 FYNNEI, per germline. V dropped 4 bases and J dropped 8 bases, with 9 bases sitting between them. The CDR3 DNA reads TGTGCCAGCAGTGGGACTTTTGATTCACCCCTCCACTTT. This sequence encodes CASSGTFDSPLHF.

This clone was recorded only once. This sequence joins TRBV11-2 and TRBJ2-2; D may be TRBD2 (6 bases). The germline CDR1 and CDR2 sequences are SGHAT and FQNNGV. The CDR3 runs to 15 residues. V gave up 5 bases and J gave up 5 bases, with 15 bases separating them. CDR3 DNA: TGTGCCAGCAGCCATCGACAGCGGGCGACCGGGGAGCTGTTTTTT. It is translated as CASSHRQRATGELFF.

This clone has just a few counts. V gene TRBV12-3 or TRBV12-4 combines with J gene TRBJ1-2; no reliable D call. The CDR3 is 13 amino acids. Trimming left V 6 bases short and J 0 bases short, with 8 bases between. The CDR3 DNA follows: TGTGCCAGCAGGGGTCTAGCTAACTATGGCTACACCTTC. Amino acid sequence: CASRGLANYGYTF.

This rearrangement joins TRBV11-2 to TRBJ1-1; TRBD1 matches at 7 bases. The CDR3 totals 14 residues. Trimming removed 10 bases from V and 0 bases from J; junction bases left unmatched: 8. CDR1 is SGHAT, CDR2 FQNNGV, per germline. DNA of the CDR3: TGTGCCACCAAGGGGGCACTCATGAACACTGAAGCTTTCTTT. This gives the protein CATKGALMNTEAFF.

The chain has TRBV11-2 and TRBJ1-3; D is unclear. There are 17 residues in the CDR3. Germline-derived CDR1 and CDR2 are SGHAT and FQNNGV. Trimming took 2 bases from V and 0 from J, leaving 14 bases between them. CDR3 DNA: TGTGCCAGCAGCTTACTTAAGACACTGAGCTCTGGAAACACCATATATTTT. It translates to CASSLLKTLSSGNTIYF.